Presented here are 10 T cell receptor beta chains from one specimen sequenced in a study of cytomegalovirus exposure and HLA in healthy donors. Researchers ran the PCR with 60 Vbeta and 13 Jbeta primers. Measured with immunoSEQ multiplex PCR; TCRdb has only the in-frame clones, and not every one. The data show roughly 100,000 clones, more than 75% seen once. Material for sequencing was PBMCs. These receptor sequences come from a woman between 18 and 29 years old in good health and CMV-seropositive.

The genes are TRBV29-1 and TRBJ2-7; 9 bases match TRBD2. Germline V gene sequence: CDR1 SQVTM, CDR2 ANQGSEA. The CDR3 has 12 residues. J lost 3 bases, V lost 7 bases, and 4 bases had no gene match. Here the CDR3 DNA reads TGCAGCGCCAAGCGGGGGGTCTACGAGCAGTACTTC. It specifies CSAKRGVYEQYF.

The chain combines TRBV7-3 with TRBJ2-1, with no clear D. This CDR3 contains 16 residues. CDR1 is SGHTA and CDR2 is FQGTGA in the germline V gene. The germline V and J ends were trimmed by 5 bases and 4 bases, with 18 bases remaining between them. The CDR3 region has the DNA TGTGCCAGCAGCCAGTTGGTCCCGGCTAGATACAATGAGCAGTTCTTC. Translating gives CASSQLVPARYNEQFF. The full variable domain, rest sourced from reference TRBV7-3 and TRBJ2-1, is GAGVSQTPSNKVTEKGKYVELRCDPISGHTALYWYRQSLGQGPEFLIYFQGTGAADDSGLPNDRFFAVRPEGSVSTLKIQRTERGDSAVYLCASSQLVPARYNEQFFGPGTRLTVL.

The sample holds a few counts of this clone. The chain links TRBV27 to TRBJ1-2; tentatively, D is TRBD1 (5 bases). CDR1 and CDR2 from the germline V gene are MNHEY and SMNVEV (reference sequence). The length of the CDR3 is 14 residues. Trimming removed 3 bases from V and 4 bases from J, with 12 bases in between. The CDR3 is CASSFLSGGYGYTF. The CDR3 DNA follows: TGTGCCAGCAGTTTTCTCTCCGGGGGCTATGGCTACACCTTC.

The chain joins TRBV27 to TRBJ1-5, with TRBD1 identical over 9 bases. V shed 2 bases, J shed 2 bases, and the junction held 4 bases outside the gene matches. The CDR3 extends over 16 amino acids. Per germline, CDR1 MNHEY and CDR2 SMNVEV (reference sequence). The CDR3 DNA reads as TGTGCCAGCAGTTTAAGTTGGACAGGGGGCAATCAGCCCCAGCATTTT. This codes for CASSLSWTGGNQPQHF.

The sample holds a few counts of this clone. This chain links TRBV5-1 with TRBJ2-7; 8 bases line up with TRBD1. Germline V gives CDR1 SGHRS, CDR2 YFSETQ. Germline trimming cut 3 bases from V and 5 bases from J; bases unmatched to any gene: 4. The CDR3 consists of 13 residues. The CDR3 sequence: CASSSRTGNEQYF. For the CDR3, the DNA is TGCGCCAGCAGCTCCAGGACAGGGAACGAGCAGTACTTC.

The chain joins TRBV7-8 to TRBJ1-4, with a tentative D call TRBD1 (5 bases). CDR3 length: 19 residues. V was shortened by 1 base and J by 1 base, with 19 bases between the two germline ends. Germline values: CDR1 SGHVS, CDR2 FQNEAQ. The CDR3: CASSLDPPLGRGTNEKLFF. The DNA for the CDR3 is TGTGCCAGCAGCTTAGACCCGCCGTTGGGAAGGGGAACTAATGAAAAACTGTTTTTT.

The V call is TRBV11-1, the J call TRBJ2-7; 12 bases are a match to TRBD2. Germline V gene sequence: CDR1 SGHAT, CDR2 FQDESV (reference sequence). There are 16 residues in the CDR3. V lost 5 bases, J lost 4 bases, and 9 bases stayed unmatched. The CDR3 reads CASSPRLAGALYEQYF. The CDR3 DNA is TGTGCCAGCAGCCCAAGACTAGCGGGAGCACTGTACGAGCAGTACTTC.

This clone has just a few counts. J is TRBJ1-3 and V is TRBV6-6, with D hard to call. Germline V gives CDR1 MNHNY, CDR2 SVGAGI (reference sequence). The CDR3 loop spans 13 amino acids. Trimming removed 5 bases at V and 2 bases at J, with 7 bases between. CDR3 loop: CASSPRAGNTIYF. CDR3 in DNA: TGTGCCAGCAGTCCCCGGGCTGGAAACACCATATATTTT.

V usage is TRBV19 and J usage is TRBJ1-2; D call uncertain. The CDR3 length is 12 residues. Germline V gene sequence: CDR1 LNHDA, CDR2 SQIVND (reference sequence). The V end was cut by 10 bases, the J end by 4 bases, with 13 bases between. The CDR3 bases are TGTGCCACCCTGACAAACGGCTATGGCTACACCTTC. It is translated as CATLTNGYGYTF. The variable domain in full, with the rest retrieved from reference TRBV19 and TRBJ1-2, is DGGITQSPKYLFRKEGQNVTLSCEQNLNHDAMYWYRQDPGQGLRLIYYSQIVNDFQKGDIAEGYSVSREKKESFPLTVTSAQKNPTAFYLCATLTNGYGYTFGSGTRLTVV.

V usage is TRBV7-9 and J usage is TRBJ2-5; 10 bases agree with TRBD2. With 5 bases clipped from V and 2 bases from J, the junction kept 8 bases outside the gene matches. The CDR3 length is 16 residues. Per germline, CDR1 SEHNR and CDR2 FQNEAQ (reference sequence). The CDR3 sequence: CASSPSQAGGQETQYF. The CDR3 DNA follows: TGTGCCAGCAGCCCATCTCAAGCGGGGGGGCAAGAGACCCAGTACTTC.